The source of this T cell receptor beta chain is a study of blood T cell repertoires in COVID-19. The wider study: Samples came from the United States, Italy and Spain, spanning acute and convalescent COVID-19. T cells, B-cell-depleted T cells, or PBMCs supplied cDNA or gDNA.

Per the study methods: The authors estimated nucleated cell counts from reference gene primer amplification. Sequencing used immunoSEQ multiplex PCR; TCRdb keeps in-frame clones, though not all of them. The V and J calls and clone size are taken from that table; D and trimming were inferred from the DNA. The sample yields around 95,000 clones, approximately 93% seen once. V dropped 4 bases and J dropped 1; count of bases not matched to a gene: 8. The germline V gene has CDR1 MGHRA and CDR2 YSYEKL. This CDR3 comprises 16 residues. The genes are TRBV4-1 and TRBJ2-3; 7 positions agree with TRBD1. The sequence came from a man in his forties or fifties with active COVID-19. The specimen sequenced was peripheral blood. CDR3 in amino acids: CASSRHTGVGTDTQYF. In DNA, the CDR3 is TGCGCCAGCAGCCGCCACACAGGGGTTGGCACAGATACGCAGTATTTT.